This T cell receptor (beta chain) was documented in a study of technical replicates of blood from a few donors. TCRdb's table, derived via immunoSEQ multiplex PCR, lists solely in-frame clones and lacks some. The table records 82,000 or so clones, over 95% of them present only once. Germline CDR1 and CDR2: WSHSY and SAAADI. Trimming shortened V by 7 bases and J by 7 bases, and 20 bases separated the two germline ends. This CDR3 is built from 15 residues. This clone turned up a few times. The receptor's source is a human donor in good health. Sequencing used T cells isolated from PBMCs. The chain is built from TRBV10-2 and TRBJ2-1; D unclear. The chain's CDR3 is CASTDPELFGNEQFF. CDR3 coding DNA: TGCGCCAGCACCGATCCCGAACTCTTCGGGAATGAGCAGTTCTTC.